This TCR beta chain was retrieved from a study of sequential checkpoint blockade in melanoma. Data came from immunoSEQ multiplex PCR; TCRdb stores just in-frame clones and leaves some out. The sample gives approximately 21,000 clones, approximately 72% of which show up once; 35% to 40% is in the top ten. Treatment defined: randomized to nivolumab then ipilimumab (arm A) or the reverse (arm B). V gave up 5 bases and J gave up 5 bases, with 18 bases separating them. In germline, CDR1 is MNHEY, CDR2 SMNVEV (reference sequence). The CDR3 is 15 amino acids. The chain combines TRBV27 with TRBJ1-1, with no clear D. Sequenced here: CD8+ T cells sorted from blood (inferred from file names), sampled from a patient given nivolumab and ipilimumab in sequence. The sequence was obtained from a human donor with melanoma. The chain's CDR3 is CASSPPTLLRTEAFF. CDR3 DNA sequence: TGTGCCAGCAGTCCACCGACTCTCCTGAGGACTGAAGCTTTCTTT.